A selection of T cell receptor beta chains follows, all from one sample in a study of control samples from healthy donors and cancer patients. The method was immunoSEQ multiplex PCR; TCRdb's version includes in-frame clones alone and lacks a portion of them. The sample yields almost 90,000 clones, about 89% seen once. Sequencing used blood. The receptors here all came from a man aged 30-40 years in good health. The CDR3 runs from the conserved cysteine through the conserved F or W. A D gene is named only where the DNA matches it firmly. Size tells how often a clone was seen (once, few, many) or the class of an expanded clone, and some rows leave it out.

.	TRBV5-1	TRBJ1-1	few	TGCGCCAGCAGCTTGCAGGGGAACACTGAAGCTTTCTTT	CASSLQGNTEAFF
TRBD1	TRBV30	TRBJ1-4	.	TGTGCCTGGAGTGTACAGGAGGACAGGGGGCGAGGCGAAAAACTGTTTTTT	CAWSVQEDRGRGEKLFF
TRBD1	TRBV5-1	TRBJ2-2	.	TGCGCCAGCAGCTTCGACAGGGGAGACACCGGGGAGCTGTTTTTT	CASSFDRGDTGELFF
.	TRBV7-9	TRBJ1-2	.	TGTGCCAGCAGCCTTTTAGCCTCTAACTATGGCTACACCTTC	CASSLLASNYGYTF
.	TRBV9	TRBJ2-5	.	TGTGCCAGCAGCGTAGCCGGGGAAGGGACCCAGTACTTC	CASSVAGEGTQYF
.	TRBV12-3/TRBV12-4	TRBJ2-7	.	TGTGCCAGCAGTTCCATCTACGAGCAGTACTTC	CASSSIYEQYF
TRBD2	TRBV7-2	TRBJ2-3	once	TGTGCCAGCAGCTTAGTAGGAGGACTAGCGGGGGGGGATACGCAGTATTTT	CASSLVGGLAGGDTQYF
.	TRBV9	TRBJ1-6	few	TGTGCCAGCAGTCCAGGGACTGATGCGTATAATTCACCCCTCCACTTT	CASSPGTDAYNSPLHF
.	TRBV18	TRBJ1-2	.	TGTGCCAGCTCACCCGGCCCGGGACCCGGGGCGGGGGGCTACACCTTC	CASSPGPGPGAGGYTF
.	TRBV27	TRBJ1-2	.	TGTGCCAGCAGTTCCAGTTGGGGTTATGGCTACACCTTC	CASSSSWGYGYTF
.	TRBV19	TRBJ2-7	.	TGTGCCAGTAGTATAGATGGCAGCCTCTACGAGCAGTACTTC	CASSIDGSLYEQYF
.	TRBV19	TRBJ1-2	.	TGTGCCAGTAGACAGATCGGCGCAGATTATGGCTACACCTTC	CASRQIGADYGYTF
.	TRBV18	TRBJ2-4	.	TGTGCCAGCTCACCTAAATACAGGGAAGCCAAAAACATTCAGTACTTC	CASSPKYREAKNIQYF
.	TRBV6-5	TRBJ2-3	.	TGTGCCAGCAGTTACTCGGGGGTTACAGATACGCAGTATTTT	CASSYSGVTDTQYF
TRBD2	TRBV28	TRBJ2-5	once	TGTGCCAGCAGCCTCACGGGAGGGGGGCAAGAGACCCAGTACTTC	CASSLTGGGQETQYF
.	TRBV6-5	TRBJ1-2	.	TGTGCCAGCAACAAAGGGTCCCAGTCAAACTATGGCTACACCTTC	CASNKGSQSNYGYTF
TRBD1	TRBV9	TRBJ1-3	.	TGTGCCAGCAGCCCCCAGGGGGGTCCTGGAAACACCATATATTTT	CASSPQGGPGNTIYF
.	TRBV12-3/TRBV12-4	TRBJ1-2	few	TGTGCCAGCAGTTCGGACAGCGAATATGGCTACACCTTC	CASSSDSEYGYTF
.	TRBV4-2	TRBJ2-2	.	TGTGCCAGCAGCCAAGATCCGGGTTACGTCGCGAACACCGGGGAGCTGTTTTTT	CASSQDPGYVANTGELFF
.	TRBV6-6	TRBJ2-7	.	TGTGCCAGCAGTTCCCATGTGGGGGCTGGGGAGCAGTACTTC	CASSSHVGAGEQYF
.	TRBV7-9	TRBJ2-5	.	TGTGCCAGCACCCCCGCCGACAGTGAGACCCAGTACTTC	CASTPADSETQYF
.	TRBV20-1	TRBJ1-1	.	TGCAGTGCTAGTTTGGGGAACGCTGAAGCTTTCTTT	CSASLGNAEAFF
.	TRBV27	TRBJ2-1	.	TGTGCCAGCAGTCCGACTCGTAATGAGCAGTTCTTC	CASSPTRNEQFF
.	TRBV19	TRBJ1-4	.	TGTGCCAGTAGTATACCCGAGACGGCTGGGAATGAAAAACTGTTTTTT	CASSIPETAGNEKLFF
.	TRBV5-1	TRBJ2-5	.	TGCGCCAGCAGCTCACCGGACGGGGAGACCCAGTACTTC	CASSSPDGETQYF